This T cell receptor (beta chain) was sequenced for a study of T cells in Graves' hyperthyroidism and ophthalmopathy. Hyperthyroidism of Graves' type that showed no ophthalmopathy progression within 18 months was stable. Diagnoses used clinical symptoms, serum thyroxine and TRAb, thyroid ultrasound and orbital computed tomography. RNA transcripts yielded amplified TCR beta CDR3 regions. An initial round of RT-PCR targeting the TCR CDR3 relied on the HTBI primer set. MiXCR, run by TCRdb on the multiplex PCR reads, gives a single entry per CDR3 protein. The sample yields some 770,000 distinct CDR3 sequences, about a sixth seen once. The sequenced material came from blood. This TCR was sampled from a man between 18 and 35 years old with Graves' hyperthyroidism.

The CDR3 DNA follows: TGTGCCAGCAGCTGGAATGGACTAGCGGAACTCATTCCCTCCTACGAGCAGTACTTC. Translation gives CASSWNGLAELIPSYEQYF. The V and J genes are TRBV28 and TRBJ2-7; TRBD2 matches 10 bases. CDR1 and CDR2 (germline): MDHEN, SYDVKM. This CDR3 has 19 amino acids. The V gene end was trimmed by 6 bases and the J gene end by 0 bases; junction bases not matched to a gene: 17. Looking up the rest from reference TRBV28 and TRBJ2-7 gives the full variable domain: DVKVTQSSRYLVKRTGEKVFLECVQDMDHENMFWYRQDPGLGLRLIYFSYDVKMKEKGDIPEGYSVSREKKERFSLILESASTNQTSMYLCASSWNGLAELIPSYEQYFGPGTRLTVT.